This T cell receptor beta chain was sequenced in a study of blood T cells in healthy people across ages (dated by TCRdb to about 2015). About the full investigation: Template switching captured roughly one uniquely barcoded TCR beta cDNA molecule per two T cells in model experiments. Using deep sequencing normalized with unique cDNA molecular identifiers, the study measured how TCR beta repertoire diversity changes with age. Donors were grouped into four age groups: young (average about 15 years), middle-aged (over 35), aged (around 56) and long-lived (just over 80). To avoid experimental bias, donors of different ages were distributed randomly across sequencing lanes. For two donors (one aged 18 to 30 and one aged 80 or older), the study analyzed two additional independent replicas of 1 million unique cDNA reads from the same blood draw. The research as a whole found: As age increased, observed TCR beta diversity per million T cells dropped in a roughly linear way, and a significant reduction was already evident by age about 36. Compared with the aged group, the long-lived group had more naive CD4+ T cells, fewer expanded clones and increased TCR diversity, a pattern suggesting age selection. Because the CMV infection status of the donors was unknown, age-related changes in expanded clonotypes may potentially have been confounded. Bulk unsorted PBMC profiling prevented conclusive comparison of naive and antigen-experienced compartments. A strong correlation was found between observed TCR beta diversity and the percentage of naive T cells measured by flow cytometry. Estimates of total diversity based on one million sequenced T cells were considered lower bounds and underestimates.

This clonotype was counted a few times. Its antigen specificity is not known. Within one base of it there is no much larger clone, and no base qualities were kept. Library preparation used 5' RACE. For sequencing, an Illumina HiSeq 2500 was employed. The second PCR ran for roughly 6 to 11 cycles and used a J-beta primer mix along with a sample-barcoded 5' primer. A template-switch 5' adaptor carrying 12 random nucleotides introduced a unique molecular identifier onto each TCR beta cDNA molecule. Each sample yielded at least 3 million CDR3-containing paired-end reads. The Mint cDNA synthesis kit, primed by a TRBC-specific oligonucleotide, was used to synthesize first-strand cDNA from all RNA. Following uracil-DNA glycosylase treatment, all cDNA underwent a first 18-cycle PCR with the universal primers M1SS and BC2_uni_R. The study's own analysis went as follows. Each sample was normalized by randomly selecting 1 million high-quality reads, each carrying a distinct molecular identifier. Reads sharing molecular identifiers were discarded rather than binned into consensus sequences. CDR3 identification, clonotype clustering and error correction used MiTCR with a Q25 quality threshold and the strictest error-elimination algorithm. A nonparametric unseen species model with Euler transformation was used to estimate lower-bound total TCR beta diversity. TCRdb redid the processing of the public reads, applying fastp at Q25 and MiXCR, and retained in-frame beta chains. Rows with one shared CDR3 protein collapse into an entry with the most common genes and DNA. TCRdb, not the authors, supplied the V and J calls. The sample table shows some 1.5 million distinct CDR3 sequences, and roughly 30% are seen once. Together, the top ten hold about 8% of the sample.

Systemically healthy Caucasian individuals from Russia, 39 in total and aged about 6 to 95 years, were included as donors. Each donor gave about 9.7 milliliters of peripheral blood, drawn into EDTA-treated Vacutainer tubes. PBMCs were isolated by Ficoll-Paque density-gradient centrifugation, with at least 7 million obtained per sample. Total RNA, at least 5.5 micrograms per sample, was extracted from PBMCs with Trizol reagent. Naive CD45RAhigh/CD27high T cell percentages were measured by flow cytometry on a PBMC aliquot from every donor. There are 14 amino acids in the CDR3, from cysteine to phenylalanine inclusive. Only the CDR3 part of the read is kept: 42 bases, read in frame from the first base. For CDR1 and CDR2, the germline V gene (reference sequence) lists LGHDT and YNNKEL. Ends trimmed: V by 0 bases, J by 8 bases; bases unmatched to a gene: 5.

The chain employs TRBV3-1 and TRBJ2-3; TRBD2 fits 7 bases in the junction. Sequencing used blood. This receptor was taken from a woman in her twenties or thirties in good health. The DNA sequence is TGTGCCAGCAGCCAAGATCAGGCGGGAGTTACGCAGTATTTT. Translated, this gives CASSQDQAGVTQYF.